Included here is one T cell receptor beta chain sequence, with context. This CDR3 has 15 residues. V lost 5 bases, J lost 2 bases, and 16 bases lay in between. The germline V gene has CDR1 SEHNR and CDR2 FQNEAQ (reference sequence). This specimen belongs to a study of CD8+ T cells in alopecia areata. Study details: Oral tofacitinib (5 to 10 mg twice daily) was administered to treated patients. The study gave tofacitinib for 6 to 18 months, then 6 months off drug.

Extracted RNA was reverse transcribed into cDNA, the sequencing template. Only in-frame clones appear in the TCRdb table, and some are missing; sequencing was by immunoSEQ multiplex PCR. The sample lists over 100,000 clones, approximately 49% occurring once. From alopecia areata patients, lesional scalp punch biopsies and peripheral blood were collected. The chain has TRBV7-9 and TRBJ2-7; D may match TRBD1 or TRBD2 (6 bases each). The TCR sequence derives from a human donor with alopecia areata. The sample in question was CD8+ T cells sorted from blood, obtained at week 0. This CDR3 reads CASSDMGRGAYEQYF. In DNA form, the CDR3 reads TGTGCCAGCAGCGACATGGGAAGGGGGGCCTACGAGCAGTACTTC.